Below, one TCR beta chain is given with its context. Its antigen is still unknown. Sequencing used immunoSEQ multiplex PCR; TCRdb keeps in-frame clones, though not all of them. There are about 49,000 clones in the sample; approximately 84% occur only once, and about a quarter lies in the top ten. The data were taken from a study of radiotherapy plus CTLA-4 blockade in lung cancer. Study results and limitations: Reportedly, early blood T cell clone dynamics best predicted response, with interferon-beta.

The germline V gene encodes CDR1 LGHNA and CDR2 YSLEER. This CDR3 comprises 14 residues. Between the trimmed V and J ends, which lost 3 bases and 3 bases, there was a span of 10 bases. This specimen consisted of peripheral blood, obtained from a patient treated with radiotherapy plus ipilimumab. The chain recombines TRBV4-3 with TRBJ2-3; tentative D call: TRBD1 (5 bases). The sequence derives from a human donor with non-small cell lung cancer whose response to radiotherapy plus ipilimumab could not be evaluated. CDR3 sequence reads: CASSQTVGTDTQYF. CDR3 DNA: TGCGCCAGCAGCCAGACAGTGGGTACAGATACGCAGTATTTT.